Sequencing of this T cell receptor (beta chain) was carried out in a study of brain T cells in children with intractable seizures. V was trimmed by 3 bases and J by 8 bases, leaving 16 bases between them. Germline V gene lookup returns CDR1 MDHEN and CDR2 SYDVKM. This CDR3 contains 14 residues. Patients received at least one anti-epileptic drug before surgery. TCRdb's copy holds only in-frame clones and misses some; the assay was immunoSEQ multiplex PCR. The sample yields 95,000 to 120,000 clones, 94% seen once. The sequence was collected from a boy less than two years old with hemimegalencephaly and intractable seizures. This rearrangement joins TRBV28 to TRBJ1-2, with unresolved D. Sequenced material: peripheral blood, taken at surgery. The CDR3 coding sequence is TGTGCCAGCAGTTTCCCCCTTGGCTTTGGAGGCTACACCTTC. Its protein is CASSFPLGFGGYTF.